These 19 T cell receptor beta chains came from one sample sequenced in a study of human T cells and chemical hapten exposure. Sample time point: pre-sensitization, week 0. The treatment: therapeutic diphenylcyclopropenone sensitization with weekly scalp DPC. MiXCR, applied by TCRdb to the RACE reads, yields one record per CDR3 protein. The sample lists more than 300,000 distinct CDR3 sequences, about 5.4% occurring once. The sample consisted of whole blood, taken in connection with sensitization to the hapten diphenylcyclopropenone (DPC). The source of these receptors is a woman aged 18-30 years with alopecia areata. Some clones in this sample may be carry-over from other donors' samples.

Only a few counts were recorded for this clonotype. The genes are TRBV4-1 and TRBJ2-1; TRBD2 matches 8 bases. The trim removed 4 bases at V and 3 bases at J, leaving 14 bases unmatched. This CDR3 contains 18 residues. Germline-derived CDR1 and CDR2 are MGHRA and YSYEKL. The CDR3 DNA reads TGCGCCAGCAGCCGCACCCGTAGCGGGGCCCTAAACTACAATGAGCAGTTCTTC. Translation gives CASSRTRSGALNYNEQFF.

This clonotype was recorded at least ten times. The chain is built from TRBV12-3 or TRBV12-4 and TRBJ2-2, with 12 bases lining up with TRBD1. Germline trimming cut 2 bases from V and 7 bases from J; bases unmatched to any gene: 2. The CDR3 runs 15 residues. As DNA, the CDR3 is TGTGCCAGCAGTTTAAGGGACAGGGGGCACGGGGAGCTGTTTTTT. Amino acids: CASSLRDRGHGELFF.

Comment on this clonotype: Mismatch with germline at one junction end may stem from a read error. V and J are TRBV7-3 and TRBJ1-1; D perhaps matches TRBD1 (5 bases). CDR1 SGHTA and CDR2 FQGTGA come from the germline V gene. This CDR3 has 14 residues. The chain's CDR3 is CASSLTLWGSEAFF. The CDR3 nucleotides are TGTGCCAGCAGCCTAACCTTGTGGGGCTCTGAAGCTTTCTTT.

The chain is built from TRBV7-2 and TRBJ2-3, with 16 bases fitting TRBD2. Germline V CDR1 and CDR2: SGHTA, FQGNSA. The junction had 4 bases not matched to a gene; V was cut back by 4 bases and J by 9 bases. CDR3 size: 15 residues. The CDR3 DNA follows: TGTGCCAGCAGCTATGGGACTAGCGGGGGGGCCACGCAGTATTTT. Amino acids: CASSYGTSGGATQYF.

There are many counts of this clonotype. The chain couples TRBV29-1 to TRBJ1-1; the match to TRBD1 covers 7 bases. Losses at the gene ends were 1 base for V and 0 bases for J; bases not matched to a gene: 5. Germline V gives CDR1 SQVTM, CDR2 ANQGSEA. This CDR3 is built from 15 residues. The CDR3 coding sequence is TGCAGCGTTGAAGGCGCAGGGGGAATGAACACTGAAGCTTTCTTT. Its protein is CSVEGAGGMNTEAFF.

DNA for the CDR3: TGTGCCAGCAGTGAAGCGGGGCAGTCCAATGAAAAACTGTTTTTT. Translation: CASSEAGQSNEKLFF. The chain is built from TRBV6-1 and TRBJ1-4; D is perhaps TRBD1 (5 bases). The CDR3 is 15 amino acids. The ends were cut back, 0 bases at V and 5 bases at J, with 10 bases in the middle. Per germline, CDR1 MNHNS and CDR2 SASEGT.

The chain joins TRBV5-1 to TRBJ2-5; possibly TRBD1 or TRBD2 for D (5 bases each). Trimming stripped 5 bases from V and 6 bases from J, with 17 bases between. The CDR3 consists of 14 residues. Germline values: CDR1 SGHRS, CDR2 YFSETQ. The CDR3 reads CASRLGGTFQTQYF. For the CDR3, the DNA is TGCGCCAGCAGACTTGGGGGTACGTTTCAGACCCAGTACTTC.

The table lists this clonotype with many counts. This chain links TRBV20-1 with TRBJ2-3; possibly TRBD1 for D (6 bases). CDR1 is DFQATT and CDR2 is SNEGSKA in the germline V gene (reference sequence). The V end was cut by 4 bases, the J end by 4 bases, with 12 bases between. The CDR3 is made up of 13 amino acids. CDR3 residues: CSAIVGGPDTQYF. CDR3 DNA sequence: TGCAGTGCTATAGTAGGGGGTCCAGATACGCAGTATTTT.

This clonotype was observed many times. The V gene is TRBV5-6, the J gene TRBJ1-1; D unclear. In germline, CDR1 is SGHDT, CDR2 YYEEEE. CDR3 length: 16 residues. V lost 4 bases and J lost 0, with 16 bases in between. The DNA for the CDR3 is TGTGCCAGCAGCAACTTGATTGCAGCCATGAACACTGAAGCTTTCTTT. Translation gives CASSNLIAAMNTEAFF.

This clonotype was recorded at least ten times. The gene calls are TRBV14 and TRBJ1-3; no reliable D call. V was trimmed by 4 bases and J by 0 bases, leaving 13 bases between them. CDR1 and CDR2 (germline): SGHDN, FVKESK. The CDR3 length is 16 residues. DNA of the CDR3: TGTGCCAGCAGCCCAAAGACGGAACGCTCTGGAAACACCATATATTTT. Translating gives CASSPKTERSGNTIYF.

This clonotype has more than one count but fewer than ten. This chain connects TRBV7-8 to TRBJ1-1, with 9 bases fitting TRBD1. This CDR3 comprises 15 residues. Germline lookup yields CDR1 SGHVS and CDR2 FQNEAQ. J lost 4 bases, V lost 8 bases, and 11 bases had no gene match. CDR3 loop: CASARAWTGVTEAFF. The DNA of the CDR3 is TGTGCCAGCGCCAGAGCATGGACAGGGGTCACTGAAGCTTTCTTT. The variable domain in full, with the rest retrieved from reference TRBV7-8 and TRBJ1-1, is GAGVSQSPRYKVAKRGQDVALRCDPISGHVSLFWYQQALGQGPEFLTYFQNEAQLDKSGLPSDRFFAERPEGSVSTLKIQRTQQEDSAVYLCASARAWTGVTEAFFGQGTRLTVV.

V usage is TRBV10-3 and J usage is TRBJ2-1; no definite D call. V lost 0 bases, J lost 7 bases, and 10 bases lay in between. In germline, CDR1 is ENHRY, CDR2 SYGVKD. The length of the CDR3 is 14 residues. CDR3 DNA sequence: TGTGCCATCAGTGAGTCGTTTAAGGGTAATGAGCAGTTCTTC. This gives the protein CAISESFKGNEQFF.

This chain uses TRBV29-1 with TRBJ1-1; no clear D. The V gene's germline CDR1 is SQVTM and CDR2 ANQGSEA. This CDR3 region has 12 residues. Trimming cost V 2 bases and J 0 bases, with 4 bases left between them. The CDR3: CSVEHLNTEAFF. CDR3 bases: TGCAGCGTTGAACACCTGAACACTGAAGCTTTCTTT.

The chain is built from TRBV6-1 and TRBJ2-3, with D possibly matching TRBD2 (5 bases). CDR3 length: 14 residues. Per the germline V gene, CDR1 is MNHNS and CDR2 is SASEGT. The V and J ends lost 6 bases and 2 bases respectively, with 12 bases between them. The DNA of the CDR3 is TGTGCCAGCAGGCAAGACGGGGTCACAGATACGCAGTATTTT. Translation gives CASRQDGVTDTQYF.

This clonotype was seen at least ten times. The V and J genes are TRBV6-2 or TRBV6-3 and TRBJ1-1; no reliable D call. The germline V and J ends were trimmed by 6 bases and 4 bases, with 6 bases remaining between them. Germline V gene sequence: CDR1 MNHEY, CDR2 SVGEGT. The CDR3 extends over 11 amino acids. The CDR3 loop reads CASRRLTEAFF. The CDR3 DNA reads as TGTGCCAGCAGGCGGCTCACTGAAGCTTTCTTT.

The V gene is TRBV9, the J gene TRBJ1-2; 7 positions agree with TRBD1. The CDR3 length is 14 residues. From germline, CDR1 is SGDLS and CDR2 YYNGEE. Losses at the gene ends were 3 bases for V and 3 bases for J; bases not matched to a gene: 5. CDR3 sequence (DNA): TGTGCCAGCAGCGAGGGGACAGCATACTATGGCTACACCTTC. Amino acids: CASSEGTAYYGYTF.

This clonotype was observed at least ten times. The V gene is TRBV28, the J gene TRBJ1-1; 8 bases match TRBD1. J was trimmed by 3 bases and V by 8 bases; bases with no gene match: 11. Germline CDR1 is MDHEN and CDR2 is SYDVKM. The CDR3 covers 15 residues. The chain's CDR3 is CASPGQGAEDTEAFF. As DNA, the CDR3 is TGTGCCAGCCCTGGCCAGGGGGCGGAAGACACTGAAGCTTTCTTT.

This clonotype was counted at least ten times. The genes are TRBV7-9 and TRBJ2-1; D is ambiguous. In germline, CDR1 is SEHNR, CDR2 FQNEAQ (reference sequence). Trimming removed 1 base at V and 7 bases at J, with 8 bases between. The CDR3 has 13 amino acids. The DNA for the CDR3 is TGTGCCAGCAGCTTAGTTCTCGGGAATGAGCAGTTCTTC. Amino acids: CASSLVLGNEQFF.

This clonotype was seen more than once but under ten times. The chain joins TRBV4-3 to TRBJ1-6, with 7 bases identical to TRBD1. Per the germline V gene, CDR1 is LGHNA and CDR2 is YSLEER. The CDR3 spans 15 residues. J was trimmed by 10 bases and V by 1 base; bases with no gene match: 7. The CDR3 DNA sequence: TGCGCCAGCAGCCAAGGTTTGACAGGGACCTCACCCCTCCACTTT. It is translated as CASSQGLTGTSPLHF.